The sequence of this T cell receptor beta chain was determined in a study of beta chain features in type 1 diabetes. Findings and caveats of the study: In all four CD4+ subsets, TCRB CDR3 length was significantly, moderately reduced in type 1 diabetes.

This clone was counted only a few times. Antigen specificity is unknown. Of the isolated RNA, all was reverse transcribed, and so the sequenced material was expressed TCRB transcripts. TCRdb keeps only in-frame clones here, not all; method: immunoSEQ multiplex PCR. The data contain under 250,000 clones, more than 11% of them seen just once; the ten biggest clones take up 0.019%. The CDR3 loop spans 15 amino acids. Germline V gene sequence: CDR1 SGHRS, CDR2 YFSETQ. Trimming cost V 0 bases and J 1 base, with 10 bases left between them. Sequenced input: naive CD4+ T cells from blood. This clonotype was sampled from a man younger than 45 with type 1 diabetes. The chain links TRBV5-1 to TRBJ1-1; D gene uncertain. The CDR3 coding sequence is TGCGCCAGCAGCTTGGAGGCGGCGGGGAACACTGAAGCTTTCTTT. Translated, it gives CASSLEAAGNTEAFF. Looking up the rest from reference TRBV5-1 and TRBJ1-1 gives the full variable domain: KAGVTQTPRYLIKTRGQQVTLSCSPISGHRSVSWYQQTPGQGLQFLFEYFSETQRNKGNFPGRFSGRQFSNSRSEMNVSTLELGDSALYLCASSLEAAGNTEAFFGQGTRLTVV.